This T cell receptor beta chain was captured by sequencing in a study of blood T cell repertoires in COVID-19. Germline CDR1 is MGHRA and CDR2 is YSYEKL. Trimming stripped 0 bases from V and 3 bases from J, with 17 bases between. The CDR3 has 17 residues. Measured with immunoSEQ multiplex PCR; TCRdb has only the in-frame clones, and not every one. This table has approximately 100,000 clones, about 85% appearing once. The rearrangement joins TRBV4-1 to TRBJ1-2, with a possible D match to TRBD1 (5 bases). The source of this sequence is a human donor in a cohort sampled during active COVID-19. Sequencing was carried out using peripheral blood. CDR3 sequence (DNA): TGCGCCAGCAGCCAAGATAGTCATCCCCGGGACTACTATGGCTACACCTTC. Translating it yields CASSQDSHPRDYYGYTF.